The T cell receptor (beta chain) described here comes from a study of cytomegalovirus exposure and HLA in healthy donors. It was with 60 Vbeta and 13 Jbeta primers that the PCR ran. TCRdb's table, derived via immunoSEQ multiplex PCR, lists solely in-frame clones and lacks some. Its listing shows roughly 72,000 clones. Germline CDR1 is SGDLS and CDR2 is YYNGEE. Germline trimming cut 4 bases from V and 5 bases from J; bases unmatched to any gene: 8. The CDR3 is 14 amino acids. Sequenced material: PBMCs. V gene TRBV9 combines with J gene TRBJ2-7; TRBD1 agrees at 8 bases. This TCR came from a man between 18 and 35 years old in good health and CMV-seropositive. The CDR3 reads CASSSGQGTHEQYF. CDR3 in DNA: TGTGCCAGCAGCTCCGGACAGGGAACCCACGAGCAGTACTTC.